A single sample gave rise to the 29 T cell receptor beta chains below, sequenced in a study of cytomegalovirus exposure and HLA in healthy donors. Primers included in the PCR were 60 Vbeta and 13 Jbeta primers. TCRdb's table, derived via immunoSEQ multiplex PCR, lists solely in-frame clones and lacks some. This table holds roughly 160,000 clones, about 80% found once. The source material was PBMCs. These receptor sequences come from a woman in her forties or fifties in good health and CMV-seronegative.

CDR3 nucleotides: TGTGCCAGCAGCACGGACTCCGGGGTGGGTCTGTTTTTT. This codes for CASSTDSGVGLFF. The V call is TRBV5-4, the J call TRBJ1-4; no reliable D call. With 4 bases removed from V and 14 bases from J, the gap between germline ends came to 18 bases. The CDR3 length is 13 residues. Germline CDR1 and CDR2: SGHNT and YYREEE (reference sequence). Supplemented by reference TRBV5-4 and TRBJ1-4, the full variable domain reads ETGVTQSPTHLIKTRGQQVTLRCSSQSGHNTVSWYQQALGQGPQFIFQYYREEENGRGNFPPRFSGLQFPNYSSELNVNALELDDSALYLCASSTDSGVGLFFGSGTQLSVL.

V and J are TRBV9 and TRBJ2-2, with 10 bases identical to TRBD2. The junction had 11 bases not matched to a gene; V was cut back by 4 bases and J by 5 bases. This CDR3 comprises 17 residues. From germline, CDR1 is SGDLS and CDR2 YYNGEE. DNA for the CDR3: TGTGCCAGCAGCCCCCAAAGCGGGAGGGCCGGGACCGGGGAGCTGTTTTTT. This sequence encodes CASSPQSGRAGTGELFF.

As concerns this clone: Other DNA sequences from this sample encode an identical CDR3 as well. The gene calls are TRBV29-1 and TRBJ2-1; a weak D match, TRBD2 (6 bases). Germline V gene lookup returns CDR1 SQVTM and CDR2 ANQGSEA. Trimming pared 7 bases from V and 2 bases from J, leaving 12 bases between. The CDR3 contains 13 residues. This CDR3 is CSGSGGTYNEQFF. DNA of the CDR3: TGCAGCGGTAGCGGAGGAACCTACAATGAGCAGTTCTTC.

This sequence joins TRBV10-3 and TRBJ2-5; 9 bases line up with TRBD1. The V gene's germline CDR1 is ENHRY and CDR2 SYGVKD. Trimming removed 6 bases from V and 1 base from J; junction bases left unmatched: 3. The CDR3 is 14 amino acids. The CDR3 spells CAIRGTGIQETQYF. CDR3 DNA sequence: TGTGCCATCAGGGGGACAGGGATCCAAGAGACCCAGTACTTC.

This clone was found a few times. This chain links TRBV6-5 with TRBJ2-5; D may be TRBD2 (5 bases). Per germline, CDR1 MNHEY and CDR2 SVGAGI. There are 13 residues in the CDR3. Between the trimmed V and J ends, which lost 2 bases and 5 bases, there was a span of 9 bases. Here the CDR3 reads CASSYVSGETQYF. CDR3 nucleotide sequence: TGTGCCAGCAGTTACGTCTCGGGGGAGACCCAGTACTTC.

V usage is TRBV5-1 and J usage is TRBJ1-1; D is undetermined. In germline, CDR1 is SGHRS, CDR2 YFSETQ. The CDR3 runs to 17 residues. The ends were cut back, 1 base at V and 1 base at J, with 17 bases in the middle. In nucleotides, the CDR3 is TGCGCCAGCAGCTTGTGGATTAGGAGCGCGGGGAACACTGAAGCTTTCTTT. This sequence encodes CASSLWIRSAGNTEAFF.

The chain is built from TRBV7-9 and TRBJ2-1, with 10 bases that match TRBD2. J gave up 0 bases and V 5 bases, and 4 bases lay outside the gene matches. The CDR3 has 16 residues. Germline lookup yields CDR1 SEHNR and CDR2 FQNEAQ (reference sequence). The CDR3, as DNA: TGTGCCAGCAGCGGCCGACTAGCGGGCTCCTACAATGAGCAGTTCTTC. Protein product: CASSGRLAGSYNEQFF. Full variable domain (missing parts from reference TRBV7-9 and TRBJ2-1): DTGVSQNPRHKITKRGQNVTFRCDPISEHNRLYWYRQTLGQGPEFLTYFQNEAQLEKSRLLSDRFSAERPKGSFSTLEIQRTEQGDSAMYLCASSGRLAGSYNEQFFGPGTRLTVL.

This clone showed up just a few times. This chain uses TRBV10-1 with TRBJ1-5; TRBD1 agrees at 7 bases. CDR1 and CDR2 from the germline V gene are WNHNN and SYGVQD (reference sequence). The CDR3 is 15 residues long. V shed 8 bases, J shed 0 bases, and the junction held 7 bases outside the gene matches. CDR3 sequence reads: CASVGTDYSNQPQHF. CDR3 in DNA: TGCGCCAGCGTCGGGACAGACTATAGCAATCAGCCCCAGCATTTT.

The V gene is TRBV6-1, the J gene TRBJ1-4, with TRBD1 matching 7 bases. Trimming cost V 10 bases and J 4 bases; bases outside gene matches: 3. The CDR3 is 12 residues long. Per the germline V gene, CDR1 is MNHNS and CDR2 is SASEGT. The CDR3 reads CATQGDNEKLFF. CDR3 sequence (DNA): TGTGCCACCCAGGGGGATAATGAAAAACTGTTTTTT.

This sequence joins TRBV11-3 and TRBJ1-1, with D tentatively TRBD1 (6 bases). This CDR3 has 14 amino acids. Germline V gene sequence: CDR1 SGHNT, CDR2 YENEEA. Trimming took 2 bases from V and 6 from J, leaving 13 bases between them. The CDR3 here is CASSLSRYRAEAFF. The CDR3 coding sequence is TGTGCCAGCAGCTTATCCCGGTACAGGGCTGAAGCTTTCTTT.

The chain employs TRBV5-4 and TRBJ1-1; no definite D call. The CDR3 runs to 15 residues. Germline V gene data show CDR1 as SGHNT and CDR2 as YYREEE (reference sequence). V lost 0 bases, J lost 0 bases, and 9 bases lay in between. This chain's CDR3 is CASSLASGMNTEAFF. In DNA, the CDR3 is TGTGCCAGCAGCTTGGCCTCAGGAATGAACACTGAAGCTTTCTTT.

DNA of the CDR3: TGTGCCAGCAGTTACTCAGGGGGGACAGGGCGGGAGACCCAGTACTTC. Protein: CASSYSGGTGRETQYF. The rearrangement uses TRBV6-5 and TRBJ2-5; 9 bases are shared with TRBD1. CDR1 is MNHEY, CDR2 SVGAGI, per germline. This CDR3 has 16 residues. Trimming cost V 0 bases and J 5 bases; bases outside gene matches: 7.

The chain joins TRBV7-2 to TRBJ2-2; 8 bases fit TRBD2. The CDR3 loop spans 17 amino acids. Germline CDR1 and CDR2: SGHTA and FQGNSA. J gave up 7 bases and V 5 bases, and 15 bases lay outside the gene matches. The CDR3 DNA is TGTGCCAGCAGCCCCCGTGGGAGGGGACTAGGGGTCGGGGAGCTGTTTTTT. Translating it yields CASSPRGRGLGVGELFF.

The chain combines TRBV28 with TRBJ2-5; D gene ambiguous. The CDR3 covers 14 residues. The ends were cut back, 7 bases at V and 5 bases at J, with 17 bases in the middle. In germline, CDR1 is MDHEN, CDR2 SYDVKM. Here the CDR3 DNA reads TGTGCCAGCAACTCCGCCGAACGTTGGGAGACCCAGTACTTC. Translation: CASNSAERWETQYF.

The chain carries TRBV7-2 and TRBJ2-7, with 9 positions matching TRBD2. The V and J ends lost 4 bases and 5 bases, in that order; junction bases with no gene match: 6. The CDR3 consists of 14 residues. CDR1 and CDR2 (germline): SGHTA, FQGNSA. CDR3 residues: CASSSRREGDEQYF. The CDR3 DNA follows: TGTGCCAGCAGCTCCCGGCGGGAGGGTGACGAGCAGTACTTC.

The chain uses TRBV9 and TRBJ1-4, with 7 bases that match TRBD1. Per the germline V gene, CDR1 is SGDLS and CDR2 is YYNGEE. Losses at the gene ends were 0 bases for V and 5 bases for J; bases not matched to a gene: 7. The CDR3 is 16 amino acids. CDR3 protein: CASSVGTGLHNEKLFF. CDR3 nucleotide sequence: TGTGCCAGCAGCGTAGGGACAGGACTCCACAATGAAAAACTGTTTTTT. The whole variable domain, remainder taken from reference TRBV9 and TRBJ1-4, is DSGVTQTPKHLITATGQRVTLRCSPRSGDLSVYWYQQSLDQGLQFLIQYYNGEERAKGNILERFSAQQFPDLHSELNLSSLELGDSALYFCASSVGTGLHNEKLFFGSGTQLSVL.

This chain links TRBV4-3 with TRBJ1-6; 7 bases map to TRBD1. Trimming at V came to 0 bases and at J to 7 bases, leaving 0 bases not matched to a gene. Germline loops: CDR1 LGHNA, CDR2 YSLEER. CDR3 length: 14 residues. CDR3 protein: CASSQDRGNSPLHF. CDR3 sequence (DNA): TGCGCCAGCAGCCAAGACAGGGGGAATTCACCCCTCCACTTT.

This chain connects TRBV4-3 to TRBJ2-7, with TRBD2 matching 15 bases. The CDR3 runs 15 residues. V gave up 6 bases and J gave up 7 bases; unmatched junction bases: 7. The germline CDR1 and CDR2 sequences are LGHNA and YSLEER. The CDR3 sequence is CASSLGLAGGGEQYF. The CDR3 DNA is TGCGCCAGCAGTCTCGGACTAGCGGGAGGGGGGGAGCAGTACTTC.

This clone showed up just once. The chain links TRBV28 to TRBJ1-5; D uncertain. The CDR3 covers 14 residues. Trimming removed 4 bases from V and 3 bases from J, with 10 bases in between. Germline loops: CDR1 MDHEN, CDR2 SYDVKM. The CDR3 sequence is CASSSSSFNQPQHF. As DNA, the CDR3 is TGTGCCAGCAGTTCCAGTTCCTTCAATCAGCCCCAGCATTTT.

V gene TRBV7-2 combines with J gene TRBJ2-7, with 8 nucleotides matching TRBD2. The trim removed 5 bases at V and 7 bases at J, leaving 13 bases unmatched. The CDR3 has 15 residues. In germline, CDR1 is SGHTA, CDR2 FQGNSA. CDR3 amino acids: CASSVFAGGFPEQYF. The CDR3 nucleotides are TGTGCCAGCAGCGTCTTTGCGGGGGGTTTCCCGGAGCAGTACTTC.

The CDR3 here is CASGQGASTDTQYF. CDR3 nucleotides: TGTGCTAGTGGACAGGGGGCTAGCACAGATACGCAGTATTTT. This chain uses TRBV12-5 with TRBJ2-3, with 9 positions matching TRBD1. The V and J ends lost 6 bases and 0 bases, in that order; junction bases with no gene match: 1. CDR3 length: 14 residues. Germline CDR1 is LGHNT and CDR2 is FRNRAP.

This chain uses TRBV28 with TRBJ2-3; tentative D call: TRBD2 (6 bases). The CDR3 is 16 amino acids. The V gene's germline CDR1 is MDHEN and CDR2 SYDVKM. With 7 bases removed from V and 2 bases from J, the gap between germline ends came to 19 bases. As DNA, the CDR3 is TGTGCCAGCATCCCTGGGCAGGGACTGATCACAGATACGCAGTATTTT. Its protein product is CASIPGQGLITDTQYF.

The CDR3 DNA is TGTGCCAGCAGTTTATACCGGACAGGGGGTGATGGCTACACCTTC. Protein sequence: CASSLYRTGGDGYTF. V is TRBV27 and J is TRBJ1-2, with 10 bases identical to TRBD1. Germline V gene lookup returns CDR1 MNHEY and CDR2 SMNVEV (reference sequence). V was clipped by 1 base and J by 6 bases; unmatched bases: 5. This CDR3 comprises 15 residues.

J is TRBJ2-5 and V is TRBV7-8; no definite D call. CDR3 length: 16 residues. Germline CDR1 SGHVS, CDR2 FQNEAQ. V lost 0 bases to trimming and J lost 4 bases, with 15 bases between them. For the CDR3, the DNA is TGTGCCAGCAGCTTAGCGGGCATGTCACCAAGAGAGACCCAGTACTTC. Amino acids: CASSLAGMSPRETQYF. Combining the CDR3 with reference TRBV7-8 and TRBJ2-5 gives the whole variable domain GAGVSQSPRYKVAKRGQDVALRCDPISGHVSLFWYQQALGQGPEFLTYFQNEAQLDKSGLPSDRFFAERPEGSVSTLKIQRTQQEDSAVYLCASSLAGMSPRETQYFGPGTRLLVL.

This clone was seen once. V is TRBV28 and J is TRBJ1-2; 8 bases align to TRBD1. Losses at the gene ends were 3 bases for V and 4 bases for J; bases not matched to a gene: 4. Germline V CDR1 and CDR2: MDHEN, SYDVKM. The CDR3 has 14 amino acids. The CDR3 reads CASSLDRDGYGYTF. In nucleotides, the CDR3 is TGTGCCAGCAGTTTGGACAGGGACGGCTATGGCTACACCTTC.

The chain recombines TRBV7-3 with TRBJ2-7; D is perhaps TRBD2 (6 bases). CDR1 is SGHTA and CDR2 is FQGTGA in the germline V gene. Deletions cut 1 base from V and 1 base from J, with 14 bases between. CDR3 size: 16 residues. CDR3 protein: CASSLRGAGPSYEQYF. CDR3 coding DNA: TGTGCCAGCAGCTTAAGAGGGGCGGGGCCGTCCTACGAGCAGTACTTC.

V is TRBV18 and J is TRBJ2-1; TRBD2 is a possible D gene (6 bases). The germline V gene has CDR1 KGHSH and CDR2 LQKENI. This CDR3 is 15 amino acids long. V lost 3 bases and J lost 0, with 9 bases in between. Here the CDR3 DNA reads TGTGCCAGCTCACCGGAGGGGAGCTCCTACAATGAGCAGTTCTTC. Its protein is CASSPEGSSYNEQFF. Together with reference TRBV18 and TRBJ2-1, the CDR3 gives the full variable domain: NAGVMQNPRHLVRRRGQEARLRCSPMKGHSHVYWYRQLPEEGLKFMVYLQKENIIDESGMPKERFSAEFPKEGPSILRIQQVVRGDSAAYFCASSPEGSSYNEQFFGPGTRLTVL.

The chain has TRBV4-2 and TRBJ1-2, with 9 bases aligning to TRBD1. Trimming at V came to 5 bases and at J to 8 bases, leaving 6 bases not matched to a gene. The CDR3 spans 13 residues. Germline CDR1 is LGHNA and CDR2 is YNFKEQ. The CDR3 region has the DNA TGTGCCAGCAGCGAACGGGACAGGGAAGGCTACACCTTC. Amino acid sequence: CASSERDREGYTF.

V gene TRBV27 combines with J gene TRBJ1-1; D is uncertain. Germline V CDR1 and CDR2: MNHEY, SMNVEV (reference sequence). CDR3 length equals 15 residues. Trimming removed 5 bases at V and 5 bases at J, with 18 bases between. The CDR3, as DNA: TGTGCCAGCAGTCCCCAGATGGTGGTCCTTACTGAAGCTTTCTTT. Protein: CASSPQMVVLTEAFF.